The T cell receptor (beta chain) described here comes from a study of monozygotic twins with cystic fibrosis (dated by TCRdb to about 2021). Study-level background: Barcoded libraries were prepared from about 3 micrograms of fragmented DNA with roughly 16 PCR cycles. The cohort included ten female and six male twin pairs, mostly children and adolescents, aged about 2.0 to 36.4 years with a median of about 8.2 years. Data for three of the twin pairs had previously been reported in another context. The study compared TCR beta repertoires within and between 16 monozygotic twin pairs with cystic fibrosis to assess genetic influence on V and J gene usage. On the day blood was drawn, the twins' weight-for-height and FEVPerc (FEV1 disease centile) were ranked against those of the roughly 1,100 cohort participants.

The twin pairs came from the European Cystic Fibrosis Twin and Sibling Study Cohort, which recruited patients from roughly 160 CF clinics across 14 European countries. Both zygosity and CFTR genotype were checked in-house, and zygosity was tested with multiplex PCR across nine short tandem repeat loci. Each twin gave a peripheral blood sample, and clinical parameters were documented on that same day of blood sampling. Genomic DNA was isolated from peripheral blood cells with phenol/chloroform and kept in TE buffer at 4 degrees C. This clone was seen only a few times. Its target antigen remains unknown. Base-call qualities are not available, and no considerably larger clone is one nucleotide away. The CDR3 holds 14 amino acids from the cysteine to the phenylalanine. Just CDR3 DNA is preserved here, 42 bases in frame from base 1. The germline V gene (reference sequence) sets CDR1 to SSHAT and CDR2 to FNYEAQ. At the junction V is shortened by 3 bases and J by 4 bases, with 9 bases in between.

TCR beta CDR3 regions were amplified by multiplex PCR using the immunoSEQ immune profiling system, following the manufacturer's instructions. An Illumina NextSeq system was used for sequencing. The original methods were these. The immunoSEQ Analyzer platform handled processing of the sequence data, and clonality was calculated by taking the square root of Simpson's index of productive rearrangements. Similarity in V and J usage was quantified by Jensen-Shannon distance, and CDR3 generation probabilities were calculated with OLGA. Shared CDR3 sequences were searched in the immuneACCESS database (August 2020) and in VDJdb (December 2020). TCRdb provides this immuneACCESS table in a form limited to in-frame rearrangements. Some clones are lacking; in checked studies, under half of them reflect an unresolved V gene, and why the rest are absent is not known. The D gene and trimming were derived from the DNA, and the V and J assignments and clone size from that table. A total of 25,000 to 30,000 clones appear in this sample, around 81% of them only once. The ten largest clones capture about 1% of the sample.

Beyond this particular receptor, the publication reports: Simpson clonality was found to be generally low (median approximately 0.0094), suggesting a naive-dominated repertoire, although higher clonality was observed in the most severely affected patients. Nucleotide-identical clonotype sharing was significantly higher within monozygotic CF twin pairs than between unrelated CF individuals (P = 0.000026, Mann-Whitney). No association turned up between shared CDR3 numbers and age, concordance or disease severity, and the cohort was small. In 13 of 16 pairs, V gene usage most closely resembled the co-twin's, and the same held for J usage in 8 of 16 pairs, a pattern suggesting genetic constraints.

The sequencing sample was made of blood. This sequence uses TRBV7-7 and TRBJ2-2, with TRBD1 as a weak D call on 6 bases. This clonotype was sampled from a girl under 10 years old with cystic fibrosis. DNA sequence: TGTGCCAGCAGCTTTGGACAGAGCACCGGGGAGCTGTTTTTT. Its protein is CASSFGQSTGELFF.